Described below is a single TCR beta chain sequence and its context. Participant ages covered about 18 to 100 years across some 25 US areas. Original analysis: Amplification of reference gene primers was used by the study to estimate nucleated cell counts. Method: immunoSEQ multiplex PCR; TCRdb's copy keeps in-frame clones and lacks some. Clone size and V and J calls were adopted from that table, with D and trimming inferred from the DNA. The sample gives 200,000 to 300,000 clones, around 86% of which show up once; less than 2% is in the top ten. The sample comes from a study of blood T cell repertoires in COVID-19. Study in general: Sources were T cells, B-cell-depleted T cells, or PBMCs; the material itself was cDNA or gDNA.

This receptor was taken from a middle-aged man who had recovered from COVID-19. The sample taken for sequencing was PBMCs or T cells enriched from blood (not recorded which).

In DNA, the CDR3 is TGCGCCAGCAGCCTCCAATGGGCGGGGGGCACATCAGATACGCAGTATTTT. Encoded protein: CASSLQWAGGTSDTQYF. This chain connects TRBV4-3 to TRBJ2-3; TRBD2 matches 8 bases. V lost 4 bases, J lost 4 bases, and 13 bases stayed unmatched. Looked up from germline, CDR1 is LGHNA and CDR2 is YSLEER. The CDR3 spans 17 residues.